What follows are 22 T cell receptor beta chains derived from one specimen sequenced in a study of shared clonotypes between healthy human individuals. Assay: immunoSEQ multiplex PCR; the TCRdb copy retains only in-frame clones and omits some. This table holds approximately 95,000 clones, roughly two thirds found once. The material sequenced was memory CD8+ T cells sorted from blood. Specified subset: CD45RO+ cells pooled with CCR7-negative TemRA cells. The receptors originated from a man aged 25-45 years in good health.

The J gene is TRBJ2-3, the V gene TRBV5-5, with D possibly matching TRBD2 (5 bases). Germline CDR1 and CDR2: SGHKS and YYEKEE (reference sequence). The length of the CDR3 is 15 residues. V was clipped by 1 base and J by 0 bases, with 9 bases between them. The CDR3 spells CASSLSGRSTDTQYF. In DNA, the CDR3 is TGTGCCAGCAGCTTGAGCGGACGGAGCACAGATACGCAGTATTTT.

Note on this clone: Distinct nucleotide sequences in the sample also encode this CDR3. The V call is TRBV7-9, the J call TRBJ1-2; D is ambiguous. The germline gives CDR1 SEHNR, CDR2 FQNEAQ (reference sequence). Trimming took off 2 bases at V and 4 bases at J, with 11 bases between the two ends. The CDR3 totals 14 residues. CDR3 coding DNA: TGTGCCAGCAGCTTATCGCTAAACCTCTATGGCTACACCTTC. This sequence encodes CASSLSLNLYGYTF.

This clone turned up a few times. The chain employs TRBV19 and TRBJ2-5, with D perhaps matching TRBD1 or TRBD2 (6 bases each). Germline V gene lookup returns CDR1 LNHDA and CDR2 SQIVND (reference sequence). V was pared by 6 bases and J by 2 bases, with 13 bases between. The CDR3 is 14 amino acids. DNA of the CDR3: TGTGCCAGTAGCCCTAAGGGGGGACAAGAGACCCAGTACTTC. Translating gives CASSPKGGQETQYF.

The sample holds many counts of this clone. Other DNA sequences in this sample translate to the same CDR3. The CDR3 spells CASSPREGYGEQFF. CDR3 nucleotide sequence: TGTGCCAGCAGCCCTCGGGAGGGATACGGTGAGCAGTTCTTC. The rearrangement uses TRBV14 and TRBJ2-1, with TRBD2 matching 8 bases. CDR3 length: 14 residues. Germline V CDR1 and CDR2: SGHDN, FVKESK. Trimming removed 4 bases from V and 9 bases from J; junction bases left unmatched: 8.

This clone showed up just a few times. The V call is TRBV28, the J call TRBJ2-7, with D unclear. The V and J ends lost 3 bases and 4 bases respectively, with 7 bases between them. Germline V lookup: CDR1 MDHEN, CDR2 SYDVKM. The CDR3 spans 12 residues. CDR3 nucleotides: TGTGCCAGCAGTTTTTTTCTGTACGAGCAGTACTTC. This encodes CASSFFLYEQYF.

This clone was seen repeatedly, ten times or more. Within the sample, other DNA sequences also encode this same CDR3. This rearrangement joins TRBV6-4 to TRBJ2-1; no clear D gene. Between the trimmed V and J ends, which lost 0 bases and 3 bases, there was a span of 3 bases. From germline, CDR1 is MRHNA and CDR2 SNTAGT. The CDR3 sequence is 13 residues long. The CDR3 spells CASSDSSYNEQFF. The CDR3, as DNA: TGTGCCAGCAGTGACTCTAGCTACAATGAGCAGTTCTTC.

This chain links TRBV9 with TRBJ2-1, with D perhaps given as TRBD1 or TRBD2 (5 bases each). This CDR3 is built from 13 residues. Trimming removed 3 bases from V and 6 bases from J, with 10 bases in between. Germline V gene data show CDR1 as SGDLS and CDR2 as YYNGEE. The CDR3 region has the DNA TGTGCCAGCAGCGCCGGGACCTTCAATGAGCAGTTCTTC. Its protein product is CASSAGTFNEQFF.

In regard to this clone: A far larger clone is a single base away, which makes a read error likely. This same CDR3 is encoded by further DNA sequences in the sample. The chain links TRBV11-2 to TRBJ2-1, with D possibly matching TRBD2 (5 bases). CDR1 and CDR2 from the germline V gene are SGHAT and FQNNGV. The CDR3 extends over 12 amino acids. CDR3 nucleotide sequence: TGTGCTAGCAGCTCGATAGGAGGCGAGCAGTTCTTC. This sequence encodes CASSSIGGEQFF.

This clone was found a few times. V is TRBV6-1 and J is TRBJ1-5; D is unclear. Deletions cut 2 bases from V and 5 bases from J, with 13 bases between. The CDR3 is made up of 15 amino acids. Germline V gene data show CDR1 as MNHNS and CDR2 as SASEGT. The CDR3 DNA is TGTGCCAGCAGTGAATTAACCCGACCGGATCAGCCCCAGCATTTT. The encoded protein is CASSELTRPDQPQHF.

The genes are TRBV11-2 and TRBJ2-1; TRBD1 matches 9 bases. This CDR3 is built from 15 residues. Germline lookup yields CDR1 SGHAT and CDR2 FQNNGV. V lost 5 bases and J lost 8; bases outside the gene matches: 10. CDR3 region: CASSTKTGGFDEQFF. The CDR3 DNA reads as TGTGCCAGCAGCACTAAGACAGGGGGTTTCGATGAGCAGTTCTTC.

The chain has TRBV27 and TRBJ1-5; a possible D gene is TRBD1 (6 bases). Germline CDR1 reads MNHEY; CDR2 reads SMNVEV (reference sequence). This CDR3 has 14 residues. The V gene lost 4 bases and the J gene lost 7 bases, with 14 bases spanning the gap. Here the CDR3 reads CASSSRGVDQPQHF. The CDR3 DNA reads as TGTGCCAGCAGTTCCAGGGGTGTCGACCAGCCCCAGCATTTT.

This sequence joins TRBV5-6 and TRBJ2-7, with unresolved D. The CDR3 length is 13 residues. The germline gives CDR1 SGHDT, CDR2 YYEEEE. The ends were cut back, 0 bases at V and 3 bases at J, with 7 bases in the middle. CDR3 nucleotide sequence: TGTGCCAGCAGCTTGGCTGACTTCTACGAGCAGTACTTC. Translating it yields CASSLADFYEQYF.

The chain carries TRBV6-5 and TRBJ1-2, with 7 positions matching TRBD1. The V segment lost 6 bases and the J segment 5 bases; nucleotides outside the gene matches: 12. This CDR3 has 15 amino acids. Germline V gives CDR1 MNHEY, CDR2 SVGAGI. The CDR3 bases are TGTGCCAGCAGCCGTTCCGGGACAGCCGGATATGGCTACACCTTC. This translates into CASSRSGTAGYGYTF.

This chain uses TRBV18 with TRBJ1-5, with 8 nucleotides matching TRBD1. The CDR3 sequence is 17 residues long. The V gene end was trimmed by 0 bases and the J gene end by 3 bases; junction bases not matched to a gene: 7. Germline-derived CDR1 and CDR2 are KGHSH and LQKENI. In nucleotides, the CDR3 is TGTGCCAGCTCACCACCCGCGAGACAGGGGATCAATCAGCCCCAGCATTTT. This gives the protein CASSPPARQGINQPQHF.

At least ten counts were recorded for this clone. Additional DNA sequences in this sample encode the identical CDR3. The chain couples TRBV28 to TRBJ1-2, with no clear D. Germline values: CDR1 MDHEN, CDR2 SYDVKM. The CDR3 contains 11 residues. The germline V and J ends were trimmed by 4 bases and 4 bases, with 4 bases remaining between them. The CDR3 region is CASSSRYGYTF. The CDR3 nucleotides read TGTGCCAGCAGTTCGCGCTATGGCTACACCTTC.

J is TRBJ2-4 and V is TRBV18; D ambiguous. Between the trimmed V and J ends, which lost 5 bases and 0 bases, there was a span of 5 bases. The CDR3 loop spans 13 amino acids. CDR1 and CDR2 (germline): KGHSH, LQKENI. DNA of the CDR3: TGTGCCAGCTCAGATCTAGCCAAAAACATTCAGTACTTC. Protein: CASSDLAKNIQYF.

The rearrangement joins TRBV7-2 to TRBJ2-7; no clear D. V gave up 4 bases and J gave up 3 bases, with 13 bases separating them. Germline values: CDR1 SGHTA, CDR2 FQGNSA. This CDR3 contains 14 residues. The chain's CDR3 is CASSSPIGYYEQYF. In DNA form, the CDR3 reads TGTGCCAGCAGCTCTCCCATAGGGTACTACGAGCAGTACTTC.

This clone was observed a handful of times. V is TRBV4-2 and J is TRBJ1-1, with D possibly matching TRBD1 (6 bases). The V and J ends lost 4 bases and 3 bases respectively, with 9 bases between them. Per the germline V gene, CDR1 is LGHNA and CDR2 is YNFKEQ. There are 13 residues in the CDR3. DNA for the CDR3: TGTGCCAGCAGCCCGACAGGCTACACTGAAGCTTTCTTT. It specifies CASSPTGYTEAFF.

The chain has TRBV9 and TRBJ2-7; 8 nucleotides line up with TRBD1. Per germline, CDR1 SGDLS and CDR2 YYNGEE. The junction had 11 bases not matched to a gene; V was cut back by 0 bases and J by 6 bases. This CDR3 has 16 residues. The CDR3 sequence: CASSVGGQGAQGEQYF. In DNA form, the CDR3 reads TGTGCCAGCAGCGTAGGTGGGCAGGGGGCGCAGGGCGAGCAGTACTTC.

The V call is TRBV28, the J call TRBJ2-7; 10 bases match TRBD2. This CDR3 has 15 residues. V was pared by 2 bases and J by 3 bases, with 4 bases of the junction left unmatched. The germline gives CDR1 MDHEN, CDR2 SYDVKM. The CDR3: CASSLASSGGYEQYF. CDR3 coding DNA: TGTGCCAGCAGTTTAGCCTCTAGCGGGGGCTACGAGCAGTACTTC.

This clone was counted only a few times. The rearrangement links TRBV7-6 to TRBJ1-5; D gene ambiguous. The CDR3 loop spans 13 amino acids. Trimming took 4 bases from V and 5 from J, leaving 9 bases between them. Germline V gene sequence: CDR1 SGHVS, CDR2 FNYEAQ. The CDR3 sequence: CASSSPPDQPQHF. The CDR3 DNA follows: TGTGCCAGCAGCTCCCCGCCCGATCAGCCCCAGCATTTT.

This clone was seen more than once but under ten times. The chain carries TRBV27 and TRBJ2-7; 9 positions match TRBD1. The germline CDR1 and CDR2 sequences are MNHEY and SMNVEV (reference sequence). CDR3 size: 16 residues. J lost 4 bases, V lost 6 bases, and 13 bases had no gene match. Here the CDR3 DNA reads TGTGCCAGCAGCCGACGGCGGGGACAGGGACCGTACGAGCAGTACTTC. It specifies CASSRRRGQGPYEQYF.